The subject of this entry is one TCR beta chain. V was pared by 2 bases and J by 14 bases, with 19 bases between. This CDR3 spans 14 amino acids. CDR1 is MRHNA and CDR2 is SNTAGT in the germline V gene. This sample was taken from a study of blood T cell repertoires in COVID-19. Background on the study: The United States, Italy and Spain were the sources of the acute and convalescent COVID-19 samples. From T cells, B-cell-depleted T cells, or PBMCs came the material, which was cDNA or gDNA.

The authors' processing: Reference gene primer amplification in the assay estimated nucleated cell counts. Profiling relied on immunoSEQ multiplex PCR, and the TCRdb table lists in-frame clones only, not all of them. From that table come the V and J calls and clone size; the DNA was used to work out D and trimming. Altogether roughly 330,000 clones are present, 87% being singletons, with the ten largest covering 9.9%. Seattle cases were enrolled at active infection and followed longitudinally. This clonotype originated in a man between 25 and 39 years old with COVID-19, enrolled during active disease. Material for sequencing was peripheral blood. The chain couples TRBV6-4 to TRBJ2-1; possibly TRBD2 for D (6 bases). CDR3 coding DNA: TGTGCCAGCAGTGACCGTGAAGTACGGGAGACGGAGTTCTTC. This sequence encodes CASSDREVRETEFF.